This TCR beta chain originates from a study of T cell responses to AZD1222 COVID-19 vaccine. A remark on this clone: Its antigen is still unknown.

General study points: Females made up more of the donors, who were largely white British, and clonal diversity may have come out too low.

TCRdb's copy holds only in-frame clones and misses some; the assay was immunoSEQ multiplex PCR. Here the sample spans around 140,000 clones, 88% being singletons. This clonotype was obtained from an adult who received the MenACWY meningococcal vaccine as a control. The sequencing used peripheral blood, collected 28 days after the second dose of the MenACWY control vaccine.

CDR3 loop: CASSVRDYPLNEQFF. The CDR3 nucleotides are TGTGCCAGCAGCGTCCGGGACTACCCGTTGAATGAGCAGTTCTTC. The gene calls are TRBV9 and TRBJ2-1; 7 positions agree with TRBD2. Germline V lookup: CDR1 SGDLS, CDR2 YYNGEE. There are 15 residues in the CDR3. Trimming removed 2 bases from V and 7 bases from J; junction bases left unmatched: 9.